This T cell receptor (beta chain) derives from a study of cytomegalovirus exposure and HLA in healthy donors. Regarding the study as a whole: Accurate HLA-A and HLA-B prediction from TCR beta sequences was reported for most subjects. While the bulk of TCR sequences proved rare, some public TCRs turned up in many donors. Indistinguishability led to the exclusion of some V segments, TRBV6-2 and TRBV6-3 included. Per a prior analysis, the majority of TCR beta V segments were productive roughly 90% or roughly 30% of the time.

With regard to this clone: What it binds is not known.

Primers included in the PCR were 60 Vbeta and 13 Jbeta primers. The data were produced by immunoSEQ multiplex PCR, yet TCRdb's version contains in-frame clones alone and is incomplete. The data show about 120,000 clones, around three quarters seen once. Trimming removed 0 bases at V and 2 bases at J, with 8 bases between. The germline CDR1 and CDR2 sequences are SGHRS and YFSETQ. The CDR3 covers 14 residues. This sequence originates from a human donor in good health. The chain couples TRBV5-1 to TRBJ2-5; D gene uncertain. Sequencing was carried out using PBMCs. In DNA form, the CDR3 reads TGCGCCAGCAGCTTGGATGGCAGACAAGAGACCCAGTACTTC. It codes for CASSLDGRQETQYF.